The 19 T cell receptor beta chains presented below share a single source sample, sequenced in a study of early T cells in non-severe SARS-CoV-2 infection. A single record per CDR3 protein comes from TCRdb applying MiXCR to the 5' RACE reads. The repertoire holds tens of thousands of distinct CDR3 sequences, with around 6% as singletons. Material: whole blood. These receptors were obtained from an adult who was a healthcare worker with PCR-confirmed SARS-CoV-2 infection or an uninfected control (not recorded which).

This clonotype came up many times. The V call is TRBV19, the J call TRBJ1-5, with TRBD1 identical over 7 bases. Looked up from germline, CDR1 is LNHDA and CDR2 is SQIVND (reference sequence). J was trimmed by 1 base and V by 4 bases; bases with no gene match: 7. The CDR3 consists of 16 residues. In nucleotides, the CDR3 is TGTGCCAGTAGTAGACCCGACAGGGAGAGCAATCAGCCCCAGCATTTT. This sequence encodes CASSRPDRESNQPQHF.

The chain couples TRBV11-2 to TRBJ2-3, with D hard to call. Germline loops: CDR1 SGHAT, CDR2 FQNNGV. V lost 1 base to trimming and J lost 11 bases, with 16 bases between them. The length of the CDR3 is 14 residues. CDR3 residues: CASSLGTSLYGQYF. In DNA, the CDR3 is TGTGCCAGCAGCTTAGGAACCTCCCTATATGGGCAGTATTTT.

This clonotype was picked up many times. The genes are TRBV11-1 and TRBJ2-2; D unclear. The germline CDR1 and CDR2 sequences are SGHAT and FQDESV (reference sequence). The CDR3 loop spans 12 amino acids. V lost 4 bases, J lost 3 bases, and 3 bases lay in between. For the CDR3, the DNA is TGTGCCAGCAGCTCTTACACCGGGGAGCTGTTTTTT. This translates into CASSSYTGELFF.

This chain joins TRBV29-1 and TRBJ2-1, with 10 bases matching TRBD1. The CDR3 length is 15 residues. J gave up 10 bases and V 7 bases, and 16 bases lay outside the gene matches. Germline values: CDR1 SQVTM, CDR2 ANQGSEA. CDR3 DNA sequence: TGCAGCGGGGGCCCCGGGACAGGGGTCCCTGCAGAGCAGTTCTTC. Residues: CSGGPGTGVPAEQFF.

This clonotype showed up many times. The chain recombines TRBV12-5 with TRBJ2-1; 8 bases align to TRBD2. V dropped 3 bases and J dropped 8; count of bases not matched to a gene: 9. The germline V gene encodes CDR1 LGHNT and CDR2 FRNRAP. This CDR3 spans 15 amino acids. In DNA, the CDR3 is TGTGCTAGTGGTTTTGGAGCGGGAGAGATAGATGAGCAGTTCTTC. As protein: CASGFGAGEIDEQFF.

At least ten counts were recorded for this clonotype. The chain employs TRBV9 and TRBJ2-6; D remains ambiguous. Germline V lookup: CDR1 SGDLS, CDR2 YYNGEE. Trimming shortened V by 4 bases and J by 2 bases, and 13 bases separated the two germline ends. CDR3 length: 16 residues. DNA for the CDR3: TGTGCCAGCAGCCCGAACGCCCAGACTGGGGCCAACGTCCTGACTTTC. Protein sequence: CASSPNAQTGANVLTF.

In this sample, this clonotype turned up a few times. This sequence joins TRBV20-1 and TRBJ1-6, with no clear D. CDR3 length equals 11 residues. CDR1 is DFQATT and CDR2 is SNEGSKA in the germline V gene (reference sequence). Trimming shortened V by 3 bases and J by 5 bases, and 2 bases separated the two germline ends. CDR3 protein: CSASDNSPLHF. CDR3 bases: TGCAGTGCTAGCGATAATTCACCCCTCCACTTT.

This clonotype was picked up a small number of times. The chain links TRBV19 to TRBJ2-1; TRBD2 agrees at 12 bases. This CDR3 is 15 amino acids long. Germline V gene data show CDR1 as LNHDA and CDR2 as SQIVND (reference sequence). J gave up 12 bases and V 4 bases, and 10 bases lay outside the gene matches. CDR3 sequence: CASSSSGTSGLGQFF. The CDR3 nucleotides read TGTGCCAGTAGTAGCTCCGGGACTAGCGGGTTAGGGCAGTTCTTC.

This clonotype was counted many times. J is TRBJ1-5 and V is TRBV29-1; D gene ambiguous. This CDR3 spans 12 amino acids. In germline, CDR1 is SQVTM, CDR2 ANQGSEA. V was cut by 4 bases and J by 4 bases, with 8 bases left in between. CDR3 in amino acids: CSVVEGNQPQHF. The CDR3 DNA reads TGCAGCGTTGTCGAGGGAAATCAGCCCCAGCATTTT.

There are a few counts of this clonotype. This sequence joins TRBV29-1 and TRBJ2-2, with TRBD1 matching over 8 bases. The CDR3 consists of 16 residues. J gave up 5 bases and V 6 bases, and 14 bases lay outside the gene matches. Germline V gene sequence: CDR1 SQVTM, CDR2 ANQGSEA. CDR3 protein: CSVTSDGTGVTGELFF. The CDR3 coding sequence is TGCAGCGTAACCAGCGACGGGACAGGAGTTACCGGGGAGCTGTTTTTT.

This clonotype was picked up a small number of times. The chain carries TRBV7-9 and TRBJ2-3; TRBD1 matches at 9 bases. The CDR3 loop spans 15 amino acids. Trimming cost V 5 bases and J 6 bases; bases outside gene matches: 9. CDR1 is SEHNR, CDR2 FQNEAQ, per germline (reference sequence). The CDR3 DNA reads as TGTGCCAGCAGCATGTGGGACAGGGCATCGGATACGCAGTATTTT. Its protein product is CASSMWDRASDTQYF.

V usage is TRBV7-2 and J usage is TRBJ2-7; D possibly corresponds to TRBD2 (6 bases). CDR1 SGHTA and CDR2 FQGNSA come from the germline V gene. The CDR3 loop spans 16 amino acids. With 4 bases removed from V and 4 bases from J, the gap between germline ends came to 20 bases. The CDR3 region has the DNA TGTGCCAGCAGCTCCCTCTGGAGGGCAGCGCGATACGAGCAGTACTTC. Translation: CASSSLWRAARYEQYF.

This clonotype occurred a few times. This sequence joins TRBV20-1 and TRBJ1-1; 7 positions match TRBD1. Germline V gene data show CDR1 as DFQATT and CDR2 as SNEGSKA (reference sequence). There are 14 residues in the CDR3. Unmatched junction bases numbered 7, after V lost 6 bases and J lost 0 bases. The CDR3 nucleotides are TGCAGTGCCCCACGGGACAGCCTGAACACTGAAGCTTTCTTT. This encodes CSAPRDSLNTEAFF.

The chain couples TRBV7-9 to TRBJ1-5; D is unclear. Per germline, CDR1 SEHNR and CDR2 FQNEAQ (reference sequence). This CDR3 is 14 amino acids long. Deletions cut 1 base from V and 3 bases from J, with 7 bases between. The chain's CDR3 is CASSLGADNQPQHF. The CDR3 coding sequence is TGTGCCAGCAGCTTAGGGGCGGACAATCAGCCCCAGCATTTT. Variable domain in full (rest from reference TRBV7-9 and TRBJ1-5): DTGVSQNPRHKITKRGQNVTFRCDPISEHNRLYWYRQTLGQGPEFLTYFQNEAQLEKSRLLSDRFSAERPKGSFSTLEIQRTEQGDSAMYLCASSLGADNQPQHFGDGTRLSIL.

This clonotype turned up a few times. The chain has TRBV11-2 and TRBJ2-3; 12 bases match TRBD2. V dropped 4 bases and J dropped 5; count of bases not matched to a gene: 7. The CDR3 has 16 amino acids. Germline lookup yields CDR1 SGHAT and CDR2 FQNNGV. CDR3 in amino acids: CASSSMTSGRGDTQYF. The DNA for the CDR3 is TGTGCCAGCAGCTCGATGACTAGCGGGAGAGGAGATACGCAGTATTTT.

This chain connects TRBV12-3 or TRBV12-4 to TRBJ2-5, with 9 positions matching TRBD1. V lost 6 bases and J lost 4; bases outside the gene matches: 15. This CDR3 has 17 amino acids. The CDR3 region has the DNA TGTGCCAGCAGACCCGGGACAGGGACCGCCGTGGGAGAGACCCAGTACTTC. It codes for CASRPGTGTAVGETQYF.

Within the sample, this clonotype is medium-sized. The gene calls are TRBV19 and TRBJ1-5; D is ambiguous. The CDR3 sequence is 17 residues long. The germline CDR1 and CDR2 sequences are LNHDA and SQIVND (reference sequence). V was clipped by 5 bases and J by 2 bases, with 19 bases between them. CDR3 sequence (DNA): TGTGCCAGTAGTGCACGAAAGCGGGGTTCCGGCAATCAGCCCCAGCATTTT. This translates into CASSARKRGSGNQPQHF.

In its sample, this clonotype was seen many times. The V call is TRBV7-2, the J call TRBJ2-3; D not certain. The V end lost 0 bases, the J end lost 4 bases, and 2 bases lay between the germline ends. CDR3 size: 12 residues. Germline CDR1 SGHTA, CDR2 FQGNSA. CDR3 residues: CASSLASDTQYF. The CDR3 DNA follows: TGTGCCAGCAGCTTAGCGTCAGATACGCAGTATTTT.

This clonotype showed up just a few times. This rearrangement joins TRBV7-2 to TRBJ1-2; D unclear. V lost 1 base, J lost 4 bases, and 13 bases lay in between. This CDR3 has 15 residues. Germline CDR1 reads SGHTA; CDR2 reads FQGNSA. This CDR3 is CASSLESVGGYGYTF. In DNA form, the CDR3 reads TGTGCCAGCAGCTTAGAGAGTGTCGGCGGCTATGGCTACACCTTC. The variable domain in full, completed from reference TRBV7-2 and TRBJ1-2, reads GAGVSQSPSNKVTEKGKDVELRCDPISGHTALYWYRQSLGQGLEFLIYFQGNSAPDKSGLPSDRFSAERTGGSVSTLTIQRTQQEDSAVYLCASSLESVGGYGYTFGSGTRLTVV.